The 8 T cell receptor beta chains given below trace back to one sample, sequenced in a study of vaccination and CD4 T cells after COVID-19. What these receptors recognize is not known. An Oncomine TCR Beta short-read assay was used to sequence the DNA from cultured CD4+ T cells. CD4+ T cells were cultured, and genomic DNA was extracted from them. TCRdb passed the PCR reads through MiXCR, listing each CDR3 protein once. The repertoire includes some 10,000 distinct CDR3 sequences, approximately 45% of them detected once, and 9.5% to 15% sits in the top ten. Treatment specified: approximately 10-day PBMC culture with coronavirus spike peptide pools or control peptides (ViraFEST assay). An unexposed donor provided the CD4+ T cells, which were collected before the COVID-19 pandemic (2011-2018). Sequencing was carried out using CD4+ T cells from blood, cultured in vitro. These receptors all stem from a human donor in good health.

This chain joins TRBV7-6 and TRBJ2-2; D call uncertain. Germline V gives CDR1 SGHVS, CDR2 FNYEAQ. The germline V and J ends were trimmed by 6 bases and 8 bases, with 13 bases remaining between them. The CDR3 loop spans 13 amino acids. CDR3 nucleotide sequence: TGTGCCAGCAGACACGGCGATCGGGGGGAGCTGTTTTTT. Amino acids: CASRHGDRGELFF. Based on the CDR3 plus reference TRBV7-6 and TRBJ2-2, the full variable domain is GAGVSQSPRYKVTKRGQDVALRCDPISGHVSLYWYRQALGQGPEFLTYFNYEAQQDKSGLPNDRFSAERPEGSISTLTIQRTEQRDSAMYRCASRHGDRGELFFGEGSRLTVL.

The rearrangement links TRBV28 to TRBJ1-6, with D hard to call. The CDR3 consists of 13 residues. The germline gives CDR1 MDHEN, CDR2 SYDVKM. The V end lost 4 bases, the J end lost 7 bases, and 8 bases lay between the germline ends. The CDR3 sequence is CASSSYRNSPLHF. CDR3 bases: TGTGCCAGCAGTTCCTACCGCAATTCACCCCTCCACTTT.

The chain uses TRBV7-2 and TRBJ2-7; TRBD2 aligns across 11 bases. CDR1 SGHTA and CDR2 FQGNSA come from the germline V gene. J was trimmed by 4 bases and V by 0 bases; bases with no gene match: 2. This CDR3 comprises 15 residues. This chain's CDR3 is CASSLALAGGYEQYF. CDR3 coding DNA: TGTGCCAGCAGCTTAGCTCTAGCGGGAGGTTACGAGCAGTACTTC.

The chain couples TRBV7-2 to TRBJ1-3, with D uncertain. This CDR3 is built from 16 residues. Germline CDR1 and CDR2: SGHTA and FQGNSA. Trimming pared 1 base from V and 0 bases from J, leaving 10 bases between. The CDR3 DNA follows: TGTGCCAGCAGCTTAGGGCAGGCCTTCTCTGGAAACACCATATATTTT. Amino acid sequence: CASSLGQAFSGNTIYF.

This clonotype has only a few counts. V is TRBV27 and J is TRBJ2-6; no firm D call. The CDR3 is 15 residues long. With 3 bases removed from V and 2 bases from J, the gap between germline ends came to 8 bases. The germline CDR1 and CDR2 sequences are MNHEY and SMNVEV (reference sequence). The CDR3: CASSFRIPGANVLTF. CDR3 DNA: TGTGCCAGCAGTTTTAGGATCCCTGGGGCCAACGTCCTGACTTTC. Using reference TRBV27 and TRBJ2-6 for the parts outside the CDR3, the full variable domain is EAQVTQNPRYLITVTGKKLTVTCSQNMNHEYMSWYRQDPGLGLRQIYYSMNVEVTDKGDVPEGYKVSRKEKRNFPLILESPSPNQTSLYFCASSFRIPGANVLTFGAGSRLTVL.

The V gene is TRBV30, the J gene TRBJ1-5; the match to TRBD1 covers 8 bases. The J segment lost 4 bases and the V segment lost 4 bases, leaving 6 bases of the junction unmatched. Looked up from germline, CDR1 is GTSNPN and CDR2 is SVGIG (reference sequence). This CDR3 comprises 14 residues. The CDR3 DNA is TGTGCCTGGACTGTAGGGGACAGGAATCAGCCCCAGCATTTT. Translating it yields CAWTVGDRNQPQHF.

In DNA form, the CDR3 reads TGTGCCAGCAGCTTAGCCGGGGGCGAGCAGTACTTC. Encoded protein: CASSLAGGEQYF. This chain connects TRBV11-3 to TRBJ2-7; possibly TRBD2 for D (6 bases). This CDR3 has 12 amino acids. Germline V gene data show CDR1 as SGHNT and CDR2 as YENEEA. V shed 1 base and J shed 6 bases, with 7 bases lying between them.

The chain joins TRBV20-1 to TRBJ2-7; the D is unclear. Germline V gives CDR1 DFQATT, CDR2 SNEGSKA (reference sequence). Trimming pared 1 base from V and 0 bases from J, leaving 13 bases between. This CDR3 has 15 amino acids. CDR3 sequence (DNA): TGCAGTGCTAGAGCTTTGACATTAAGCTCCTACGAGCAGTACTTC. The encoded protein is CSARALTLSSYEQYF.